A selection of T cell receptor beta chains follows, all from one sample in a study of patients and donors after allogeneic stem cell transplantation. TCRdb reprocessed the RT-PCR reads with MiXCR, giving one entry per CDR3 protein. Of about 960,000 distinct CDR3 sequences listed, over 15% were seen once; the top ten hold under 6.5%. Input material: blood, either unsorted or a sorted T cell fraction (not recorded which). These receptors all stem from a human donor who was either an allogeneic HSCT recipient or a stem cell or donor lymphocyte infusion donor (not recorded which). It is not recorded whose cells these are; they may come from a transplant donor. Each CDR3 is given with its conserved first and last residue. A D gene is named only where the DNA matches it firmly.

d_gene: TRBD1; v_gene: TRBV2; j_gene: TRBJ2-2; CDR3aa: CASSEWTGTTGELFF
d_gene: TRBD1; v_gene: TRBV9; j_gene: TRBJ1-2; CDR3aa: CASSLGPGQVFYGYTF
d_gene: TRBD2; v_gene: TRBV20-1; j_gene: TRBJ2-7; CDR3aa: CSARSAGENVPYEQYF
d_gene: TRBD2; v_gene: TRBV5-1; j_gene: TRBJ2-7; CDR3aa: CASSVGLAGPSEQYF
d_gene: TRBD2; v_gene: TRBV5-1; j_gene: TRBJ2-2; CDR3aa: CASRPTSGSNTGELFF
d_gene: .; v_gene: TRBV6-5; j_gene: TRBJ1-1; CDR3aa: CASSYGGGLAFF
d_gene: TRBD1; v_gene: TRBV5-1; j_gene: TRBJ2-1; CDR3aa: CASSLTGGMYNEQFF
d_gene: TRBD1; v_gene: TRBV27; j_gene: TRBJ1-1; CDR3aa: CASSDRQGMNTEAFF
d_gene: .; v_gene: TRBV4-3; j_gene: TRBJ1-4; CDR3aa: CASGRGTATNEKLFF
d_gene: TRBD1; v_gene: TRBV5-4; j_gene: TRBJ1-2; CDR3aa: CASSYGQGSEGYTF
d_gene: TRBD2; v_gene: TRBV29-1; j_gene: TRBJ2-1; CDR3aa: CSVGPKLAGGLGENEQFF
d_gene: .; v_gene: TRBV20-1; j_gene: TRBJ2-7; CDR3aa: CSARSGRNLANEQYF
d_gene: TRBD1; v_gene: TRBV27; j_gene: TRBJ2-7; CDR3aa: CASRDPGGSEQYF
d_gene: .; v_gene: TRBV19; j_gene: TRBJ2-7; CDR3aa: CASSTPSYEQYF
d_gene: .; v_gene: TRBV25-1; j_gene: TRBJ1-6; CDR3aa: CASSEFMLGVGNSPLHF
d_gene: .; v_gene: TRBV5-6; j_gene: TRBJ1-3; CDR3aa: CASSRVFSGNTIYF
d_gene: .; v_gene: TRBV29-1; j_gene: TRBJ2-4; CDR3aa: CSAKDWPKNIQYF
d_gene: .; v_gene: TRBV18; j_gene: TRBJ1-6; CDR3aa: CASSPKFGRDYNSPLHF
d_gene: .; v_gene: TRBV6-1; j_gene: TRBJ1-3; CDR3aa: CASSTGNAGSGNTIYF
d_gene: TRBD2; v_gene: TRBV7-2; j_gene: TRBJ2-3; CDR3aa: CASTFVRAGGTDTQYF
d_gene: TRBD1; v_gene: TRBV29-1; j_gene: TRBJ1-2; CDR3aa: CSVDGGQGKYGYTF
d_gene: .; v_gene: TRBV9; j_gene: TRBJ1-5; CDR3aa: CASSVEAGRDQPQHF
d_gene: .; v_gene: TRBV5-4; j_gene: TRBJ1-2; CDR3aa: CASTDAGGTSYGYTF
d_gene: TRBD2; v_gene: TRBV2; j_gene: TRBJ2-5; CDR3aa: CASRRLAGVSETQYF
d_gene: .; v_gene: TRBV2; j_gene: TRBJ2-7; CDR3aa: CASSGLGRASSTYEQYF
d_gene: TRBD2; v_gene: TRBV12-3/TRBV12-4; j_gene: TRBJ2-1; CDR3aa: CASSFGGGYNNEQFF
d_gene: .; v_gene: TRBV10-3; j_gene: TRBJ2-3; CDR3aa: CAIKLESRTDTQYF
d_gene: .; v_gene: TRBV6-1; j_gene: TRBJ2-5; CDR3aa: CASSAQGIGETQYF
d_gene: .; v_gene: TRBV7-9; j_gene: TRBJ2-7; CDR3aa: CASSLDLGGFFYEQYF
d_gene: TRBD2; v_gene: TRBV10-3; j_gene: TRBJ2-7; CDR3aa: CATQLAGAEQYF
d_gene: TRBD1; v_gene: TRBV7-9; j_gene: TRBJ1-1; CDR3aa: CASSLVGLEGAITEAFF
d_gene: TRBD1; v_gene: TRBV6-2/TRBV6-3; j_gene: TRBJ1-1; CDR3aa: CASSLQTGAGTEAFF
d_gene: .; v_gene: TRBV20-1; j_gene: TRBJ2-5; CDR3aa: CSARPVAETQYF
d_gene: TRBD1; v_gene: TRBV10-3; j_gene: TRBJ2-3; CDR3aa: CASDRGSTDTQYF
d_gene: .; v_gene: TRBV7-9; j_gene: TRBJ1-2; CDR3aa: CASSTLGGSDGYTF
d_gene: .; v_gene: TRBV5-1; j_gene: TRBJ2-1; CDR3aa: CASSPTQAGRIINEQFF
d_gene: TRBD2; v_gene: TRBV12-3/TRBV12-4; j_gene: TRBJ2-7; CDR3aa: CASSPPRASGSYEQYF
d_gene: TRBD1; v_gene: TRBV27; j_gene: TRBJ1-4; CDR3aa: CASSSRAGTGIIGNEKLFF
d_gene: .; v_gene: TRBV3-1; j_gene: TRBJ2-2; CDR3aa: CASSPVPGDTGELFF
d_gene: TRBD1; v_gene: TRBV5-1; j_gene: TRBJ2-1; CDR3aa: CASSLRDRAEQFF
d_gene: .; v_gene: TRBV12-3/TRBV12-4; j_gene: TRBJ2-7; CDR3aa: CASSGTLANGRSYEQYF
d_gene: .; v_gene: TRBV2; j_gene: TRBJ1-4; CDR3aa: CASRVSNEKLFF
d_gene: TRBD1; v_gene: TRBV18; j_gene: TRBJ1-2; CDR3aa: CASSSKRQGVDGYTF
d_gene: .; v_gene: TRBV7-8; j_gene: TRBJ2-1; CDR3aa: CASLRRGLIDEQFF
d_gene: .; v_gene: TRBV15; j_gene: TRBJ1-2; CDR3aa: CATSREVRDANYGYTF